The 13 T cell receptor beta chains below were found in one sample sequenced in a study of graft-versus-host responses after intestinal transplantation. Their antigen targets remain unknown. This table comes from immunoSEQ multiplex PCR, and its TCRdb copy is limited to in-frame clones, with some not included. Here the sample spans around 110,000 clones, approximately 92% being singletons. The sample consisted of unstimulated CD4+ T cells sorted from spleen or lymph node cells, taken before transplant. The receptor source for this set is a human donor who was the organ donor for an intestinal transplant.

This clone showed up just once. The gene calls are TRBV28 and TRBJ2-7; D is ambiguous. The CDR3 spans 13 residues. The V end lost 2 bases, the J end lost 2 bases, and 7 bases lay between the germline ends. Germline CDR1 reads MDHEN; CDR2 reads SYDVKM. The CDR3 region is CASSLGEPYEQYF. The CDR3 DNA is TGTGCCAGCAGTTTAGGAGAACCCTACGAGCAGTACTTC.

The J gene is TRBJ2-3, the V gene TRBV4-1; the match to TRBD2 covers 8 bases. The V gene's germline CDR1 is MGHRA and CDR2 YSYEKL. Trimming cost V 4 bases and J 2 bases; bases outside gene matches: 2. CDR3 length equals 14 residues. The CDR3 bases are TGCGCCAGCAGCCGGGGACTAGACACAGATACGCAGTATTTT. Amino acids: CASSRGLDTDTQYF.

This chain links TRBV4-1 with TRBJ2-1; 13 nucleotides match TRBD2. J gave up 4 bases and V 0 bases, and 9 bases lay outside the gene matches. The CDR3 covers 19 residues. Germline lookup yields CDR1 MGHRA and CDR2 YSYEKL. Written as DNA, the CDR3 is TGCGCCAGCAGCCAAGATCCCACCATACTAGCGGGAGGGTACAATGAGCAGTTCTTC. Translating gives CASSQDPTILAGGYNEQFF.

This chain connects TRBV19 to TRBJ1-2; 7 bases fit TRBD1. With V trimmed by 4 bases and J by 10 bases, 9 bases remained unmatched. Per germline, CDR1 LNHDA and CDR2 SQIVND (reference sequence). The CDR3 covers 13 residues. CDR3 nucleotide sequence: TGTGCCAGTAGTACGGAGACAGGGTGGGACTACACCTTC. As protein: CASSTETGWDYTF.

As concerns this clone: One end of the junction fails to match germline, which may point to a read error. The chain carries TRBV6-1 and TRBJ1-1, with a tentative D call TRBD1 (6 bases). Germline V CDR1 and CDR2: MNHNS, SASEGT. CDR3 size: 15 residues. CDR3 DNA sequence: TGTGCCAGCAGAGAAGACAGGAACCCCCTGGTTGAAGCTTTCTTT. Protein sequence: CASREDRNPLVEAFF.

The gene calls are TRBV12-5 and TRBJ2-7, with TRBD2 matching over 9 bases. Losses at the gene ends were 0 bases for V and 2 bases for J; bases not matched to a gene: 8. This CDR3 is 17 amino acids long. In germline, CDR1 is LGHNT, CDR2 FRNRAP. CDR3: CASGLVLSGSGAYEQYF. For the CDR3, the DNA is TGTGCTAGTGGTTTGGTCCTTAGCGGGAGTGGGGCCTACGAGCAGTACTTC. Supplemented by reference TRBV12-5 and TRBJ2-7, the full variable domain reads DARVTQTPRHKVTEMGQEVTMRCQPILGHNTVFWYRQTMMQGLELLAYFRNRAPLDDSGMPKDRFSAEMPDATLATLKIQPSEPRDSAVYFCASGLVLSGSGAYEQYFGPGTRLTVT.

This CDR3 reads CASSVNGKGAGYGYTF. Written as DNA, the CDR3 is TGTGCCAGCAGCGTAAATGGGAAGGGGGCGGGCTATGGCTACACCTTC. This chain links TRBV9 with TRBJ1-2; 7 nucleotides agree with TRBD1. V shed 1 base, J shed 4 bases, and the junction held 10 bases outside the gene matches. Germline CDR1 SGDLS, CDR2 YYNGEE. The CDR3 sequence is 16 residues long.

This clone was seen only once. The rearrangement joins TRBV5-1 to TRBJ2-3; unclear D gene. Between the trimmed V and J ends, which lost 5 bases and 0 bases, there was a span of 19 bases. The CDR3 loop spans 17 amino acids. Germline loops: CDR1 SGHRS, CDR2 YFSETQ. CDR3 bases: TGCGCCAGCAGAGGGCAGGTGTCTAACCCTAGCACAGATACGCAGTATTTT. Translation gives CASRGQVSNPSTDTQYF. Supplemented by reference TRBV5-1 and TRBJ2-3, the full variable domain reads KAGVTQTPRYLIKTRGQQVTLSCSPISGHRSVSWYQQTPGQGLQFLFEYFSETQRNKGNFPGRFSGRQFSNSRSEMNVSTLELGDSALYLCASRGQVSNPSTDTQYFGPGTRLTVL.

The chain recombines TRBV6-5 with TRBJ2-7; D is ambiguous. V was cut by 6 bases and J by 2 bases, with 8 bases left in between. CDR3 length: 12 amino acids. Germline V lookup: CDR1 MNHEY, CDR2 SVGAGI. Here the CDR3 DNA reads TGTGCCAGCAGCCAAGAAGCCTACGAGCAGTACTTC. Its protein is CASSQEAYEQYF.

V gene TRBV5-1 combines with J gene TRBJ2-1; D possibly corresponds to TRBD1 (5 bases). The V gene's germline CDR1 is SGHRS and CDR2 YFSETQ. The CDR3 has 15 amino acids. V was cut by 0 bases and J by 0 bases, with 7 bases left in between. The CDR3 DNA reads as TGCGCCAGCAGCTTGGCGCAGGGCTCCTACAATGAGCAGTTCTTC. It codes for CASSLAQGSYNEQFF.

The J gene is TRBJ1-2, the V gene TRBV30, with D tentatively TRBD1 (5 bases). Germline lookup yields CDR1 GTSNPN and CDR2 SVGIG (reference sequence). Trimming pared 8 bases from V and 3 bases from J, leaving 16 bases between. This CDR3 has 13 residues. CDR3 in DNA: TGTGCCCCCCCGTTGGGGACCCACTATGGCTACACCTTC. Its protein is CAPPLGTHYGYTF.

The chain has TRBV30 and TRBJ1-3, with TRBD1 matching 8 bases. CDR1 is GTSNPN, CDR2 SVGIG, per germline (reference sequence). J was trimmed by 9 bases and V by 3 bases; bases with no gene match: 19. The length of the CDR3 is 17 residues. CDR3 protein: CAWRGLTGGLRPSTIYF. The CDR3 nucleotides are TGTGCCTGGAGGGGTCTCACAGGGGGGCTCCGGCCGAGCACCATATATTTT.

This sequence joins TRBV10-3 and TRBJ1-2; no reliable D call. There are 13 residues in the CDR3. CDR1 and CDR2 from the germline V gene are ENHRY and SYGVKD. V was cut by 3 bases and J by 4 bases, with 9 bases left in between. In DNA form, the CDR3 reads TGTGCCATCAGTGATGCACCTAGCTATGGCTACACCTTC. The encoded protein is CAISDAPSYGYTF.